These 32 T cell receptor beta chains originate from one sample sequenced in a study of CXCR3-negative and CXCR3-positive naive CD8 T cells. Whole-study results and caveats: CXCR3-positive naive cells had more hydrophobic TRB CDR3s than CXCR3-negative naive cells.

Antigen specificity for these receptors is unknown. UMI-labeled TRB cDNA libraries were prepared by 5' RACE. TCRdb reanalyzed the 5' RACE reads, giving one entry per CDR3 protein sequence and no DNA. Its clone listing holds 85,000 to 120,000 distinct CDR3 sequences. Sequencing input: naive CXCR3+ CD8+ T cells from blood. Subset meaning: CD45RO-CCR7+CD27+CD95- naive CD8+ T cells expressing CXCR3 (TNR3+). The receptors were sampled from a human donor in good health. Some clones in this sample may be carry-over from other donors' samples.

The chain couples TRBV29-1 to TRBJ2-5; TCRdb calls TRBD2, which cannot be checked without DNA. Germline loops: CDR1 SQVTM, CDR2 ANQGSEA. The length of the CDR3 is 17 residues. The CDR3 reads CSVEGGTSNEGQETQYF.

The V and J genes are TRBV4-1 and TRBJ1-5. CDR3 size: 15 residues. CDR1 and CDR2 (germline): MGHRA, YSYEKL. The CDR3 sequence is CASSQEGGPFQPQHF.

The chain links TRBV29-1 to TRBJ2-7; with no DNA, the TCRdb D assignment of TRBD2 cannot be verified. This CDR3 has 15 residues. Germline V gene data show CDR1 as SQVTM and CDR2 as ANQGSEA. The CDR3 loop is CSVAPGLAGVGEQYF.

The chain joins TRBV20-1 to TRBJ2-3; TCRdb calls TRBD2, which cannot be checked without DNA. The CDR3 runs 20 residues. From germline, CDR1 is DFQATT and CDR2 SNEGSKA (reference sequence). The CDR3 loop reads CSATVVYMRAGGTRADTQYF.

The rearrangement joins TRBV7-9 to TRBJ2-6; TCRdb's D gene call, TRBD2, goes unchecked for lack of DNA. This CDR3 is built from 16 residues. Per the germline V gene, CDR1 is SEHNR and CDR2 is FQNEAQ (reference sequence). This CDR3 reads CASSSPGLSGANVLTF.

The chain has TRBV12-3 or TRBV12-4 and TRBJ2-5; TCRdb proposes TRBD1, but this gene call is untestable without DNA. CDR3 size: 14 residues. CDR3 protein: CASVGGGPGRPQYF.

The chain combines TRBV6-6 with TRBJ2-1; the D call from TCRdb, TRBD2, cannot be confirmed without DNA. The CDR3 spans 16 residues. In germline, CDR1 is MNHNY, CDR2 SVGAGI (reference sequence). The CDR3: CASSYSVAGGSNEQFF.

The CDR3 reads CASSYLAQGFEAFF. The genes are TRBV6-2 or TRBV6-3 and TRBJ1-1. The CDR3 has 14 residues. CDR1 is MNHEY, CDR2 SVGEGT, per germline.

This chain links TRBV13 with TRBJ2-7. Germline values: CDR1 PRHDT, CDR2 FYEKMQ (reference sequence). This CDR3 has 13 amino acids. This chain's CDR3 is CASSSRGFYEQYF.

This sequence joins TRBV7-9 and TRBJ2-1; the D call from TCRdb, TRBD2, cannot be confirmed without DNA. The CDR3 runs to 16 residues. In germline, CDR1 is SEHNR, CDR2 FQNEAQ (reference sequence). The CDR3 reads CASSLGWPPTYNEQFF.

This rearrangement joins TRBV28 to TRBJ1-1; TCRdb's D call, TRBD1, is unchecked because there is no DNA. This CDR3 comprises 16 residues. Germline CDR1 MDHEN, CDR2 SYDVKM. Here the CDR3 reads CASSFYPGQGPTEAFF.

The chain joins TRBV7-9 to TRBJ2-1; lacking DNA, the TRBD2 call made by TCRdb goes unchecked. Germline CDR1 reads SEHNR; CDR2 reads FQNEAQ (reference sequence). CDR3 length equals 13 residues. CDR3 sequence reads: CASTKTSFNEQFF.

The chain uses TRBV6-6 and TRBJ2-1; the TCRdb D gene call, TRBD1, has no DNA to confirm it. CDR1 is MNHNY, CDR2 SVGAGI, per germline (reference sequence). This CDR3 has 16 residues. The CDR3 loop reads CASSFLGTGYYNEQFF.

J is TRBJ2-7 and V is TRBV29-1; the TCRdb D gene call, TRBD1, has no DNA to confirm it. The CDR3 runs 15 residues. Germline V CDR1 and CDR2: SQVTM, ANQGSEA. This chain's CDR3 is CSVEFSDTGTYEQYF.

This chain links TRBV30 with TRBJ2-1; TCRdb names TRBD1, which stays unverified in the absence of DNA. This CDR3 region has 14 residues. The germline V gene encodes CDR1 GTSNPN and CDR2 SVGIG (reference sequence). The CDR3 sequence is CAWNHGQGDDEQFF.

The rearrangement uses TRBV20-1 and TRBJ2-7. From germline, CDR1 is DFQATT and CDR2 SNEGSKA (reference sequence). This CDR3 contains 13 residues. CDR3 protein: CSARGREGFEQYF.

The gene calls are TRBV4-1 and TRBJ1-4; TCRdb's assignment of TRBD1 cannot be checked, as there is no DNA. The CDR3 covers 15 residues. Germline-derived CDR1 and CDR2 are MGHRA and YSYEKL. The CDR3 reads CASSPQTEINEKLFF.

V usage is TRBV7-7 and J usage is TRBJ2-2; without DNA, the TCRdb call of TRBD1 cannot be checked. The CDR3 consists of 14 residues. Germline V gives CDR1 SSHAT, CDR2 FNYEAQ (reference sequence). Here the CDR3 reads CASSLAAGSGELFF.

The chain couples TRBV2 to TRBJ2-5; TCRdb's D gene call, TRBD1, goes unchecked for lack of DNA. This CDR3 contains 13 residues. Germline CDR1 is SNHLY and CDR2 is FYNNEI. Here the CDR3 reads CASSGGPQETQYF.

The chain recombines TRBV7-2 with TRBJ2-7; TCRdb reports TRBD2, a call that lacks DNA to check it against. The CDR3 spans 16 residues. Germline loops: CDR1 SGHTA, CDR2 FQGNSA. CDR3: CASSPTAGLAAYEQYF.

The rearrangement links TRBV5-4 to TRBJ2-7; TCRdb selects TRBD1, and the lack of DNA leaves this call unchecked. The CDR3 is 13 amino acids. Germline CDR1 SGHNT, CDR2 YYREEE (reference sequence). The CDR3 is CASSFAGGYEQYF.

The rearrangement links TRBV7-2 to TRBJ2-7; no DNA is available, so the TRBD1 call from TCRdb remains unchecked. This CDR3 has 13 amino acids. Germline CDR1 and CDR2: SGHTA and FQGNSA. The CDR3 sequence: CASSLPGDYEQYF.

The chain links TRBV7-9 to TRBJ2-1. The CDR3 consists of 13 residues. The germline V gene has CDR1 SEHNR and CDR2 FQNEAQ (reference sequence). CDR3 amino acids: CASSLILESEQFF.

The CDR3 sequence is CASKGTSGAPYEQYF. The rearrangement uses TRBV7-9 and TRBJ2-7; absent DNA, TCRdb's TRBD2 call cannot be checked. The CDR3 sequence is 15 residues long. The germline CDR1 and CDR2 sequences are SEHNR and FQNEAQ (reference sequence).

The J gene is TRBJ2-1, the V gene TRBV27; TCRdb's assignment of TRBD1 cannot be checked, as there is no DNA. The V gene's germline CDR1 is MNHEY and CDR2 SMNVEV (reference sequence). This CDR3 has 13 amino acids. CDR3: CASSFLNPGEQFF.

The rearrangement links TRBV25-1 to TRBJ2-2. The CDR3 covers 15 residues. From germline, CDR1 is MGHDK and CDR2 SYGVNS. The CDR3 loop is CASRSIGPNTGELFF.

This chain joins TRBV7-8 and TRBJ2-1; TCRdb reports TRBD1, a call that lacks DNA to check it against. The germline V gene has CDR1 SGHVS and CDR2 FQNEAQ. The CDR3 loop spans 12 amino acids. This CDR3 is CASSPGADEQFF.

The CDR3 sequence is CASSPRLAGSGNEQFF. V usage is TRBV28 and J usage is TRBJ2-1; TCRdb calls TRBD2, which cannot be checked without DNA. CDR1 is MDHEN, CDR2 SYDVKM, per germline. This CDR3 region has 16 residues. Full variable domain (rest looked up from reference TRBV28 and TRBJ2-1): DVKVTQSSRYLVKRTGEKVFLECVQDMDHENMFWYRQDPGLGLRLIYFSYDVKMKEKGDIPEGYSVSREKKERFSLILESASTNQTSMYLCASSPRLAGSGNEQFFGPGTRLTVL.

J is TRBJ2-2 and V is TRBV6-5. The CDR3 extends over 15 amino acids. The germline gives CDR1 MNHEY, CDR2 SVGAGI. The CDR3 loop is CASSYSAVHTGELFF.

This rearrangement joins TRBV4-2 to TRBJ2-3. CDR1 is LGHNA, CDR2 YNFKEQ, per germline. The CDR3 has 18 residues. The CDR3 loop is CASSQETSPATGTDTQYF.

The rearrangement joins TRBV29-1 to TRBJ2-7; lacking DNA, the TRBD1 call made by TCRdb goes unchecked. This CDR3 region has 14 residues. The germline V gene has CDR1 SQVTM and CDR2 ANQGSEA. CDR3 sequence: CSVGVRQPFGEQYF.

The rearrangement joins TRBV5-1 to TRBJ1-1; the D gene TCRdb calls, TRBD1, cannot be checked with no DNA. Germline values: CDR1 SGHRS, CDR2 YFSETQ. There are 16 residues in the CDR3. CDR3 in amino acids: CASSGPWPVGDTEAFF.